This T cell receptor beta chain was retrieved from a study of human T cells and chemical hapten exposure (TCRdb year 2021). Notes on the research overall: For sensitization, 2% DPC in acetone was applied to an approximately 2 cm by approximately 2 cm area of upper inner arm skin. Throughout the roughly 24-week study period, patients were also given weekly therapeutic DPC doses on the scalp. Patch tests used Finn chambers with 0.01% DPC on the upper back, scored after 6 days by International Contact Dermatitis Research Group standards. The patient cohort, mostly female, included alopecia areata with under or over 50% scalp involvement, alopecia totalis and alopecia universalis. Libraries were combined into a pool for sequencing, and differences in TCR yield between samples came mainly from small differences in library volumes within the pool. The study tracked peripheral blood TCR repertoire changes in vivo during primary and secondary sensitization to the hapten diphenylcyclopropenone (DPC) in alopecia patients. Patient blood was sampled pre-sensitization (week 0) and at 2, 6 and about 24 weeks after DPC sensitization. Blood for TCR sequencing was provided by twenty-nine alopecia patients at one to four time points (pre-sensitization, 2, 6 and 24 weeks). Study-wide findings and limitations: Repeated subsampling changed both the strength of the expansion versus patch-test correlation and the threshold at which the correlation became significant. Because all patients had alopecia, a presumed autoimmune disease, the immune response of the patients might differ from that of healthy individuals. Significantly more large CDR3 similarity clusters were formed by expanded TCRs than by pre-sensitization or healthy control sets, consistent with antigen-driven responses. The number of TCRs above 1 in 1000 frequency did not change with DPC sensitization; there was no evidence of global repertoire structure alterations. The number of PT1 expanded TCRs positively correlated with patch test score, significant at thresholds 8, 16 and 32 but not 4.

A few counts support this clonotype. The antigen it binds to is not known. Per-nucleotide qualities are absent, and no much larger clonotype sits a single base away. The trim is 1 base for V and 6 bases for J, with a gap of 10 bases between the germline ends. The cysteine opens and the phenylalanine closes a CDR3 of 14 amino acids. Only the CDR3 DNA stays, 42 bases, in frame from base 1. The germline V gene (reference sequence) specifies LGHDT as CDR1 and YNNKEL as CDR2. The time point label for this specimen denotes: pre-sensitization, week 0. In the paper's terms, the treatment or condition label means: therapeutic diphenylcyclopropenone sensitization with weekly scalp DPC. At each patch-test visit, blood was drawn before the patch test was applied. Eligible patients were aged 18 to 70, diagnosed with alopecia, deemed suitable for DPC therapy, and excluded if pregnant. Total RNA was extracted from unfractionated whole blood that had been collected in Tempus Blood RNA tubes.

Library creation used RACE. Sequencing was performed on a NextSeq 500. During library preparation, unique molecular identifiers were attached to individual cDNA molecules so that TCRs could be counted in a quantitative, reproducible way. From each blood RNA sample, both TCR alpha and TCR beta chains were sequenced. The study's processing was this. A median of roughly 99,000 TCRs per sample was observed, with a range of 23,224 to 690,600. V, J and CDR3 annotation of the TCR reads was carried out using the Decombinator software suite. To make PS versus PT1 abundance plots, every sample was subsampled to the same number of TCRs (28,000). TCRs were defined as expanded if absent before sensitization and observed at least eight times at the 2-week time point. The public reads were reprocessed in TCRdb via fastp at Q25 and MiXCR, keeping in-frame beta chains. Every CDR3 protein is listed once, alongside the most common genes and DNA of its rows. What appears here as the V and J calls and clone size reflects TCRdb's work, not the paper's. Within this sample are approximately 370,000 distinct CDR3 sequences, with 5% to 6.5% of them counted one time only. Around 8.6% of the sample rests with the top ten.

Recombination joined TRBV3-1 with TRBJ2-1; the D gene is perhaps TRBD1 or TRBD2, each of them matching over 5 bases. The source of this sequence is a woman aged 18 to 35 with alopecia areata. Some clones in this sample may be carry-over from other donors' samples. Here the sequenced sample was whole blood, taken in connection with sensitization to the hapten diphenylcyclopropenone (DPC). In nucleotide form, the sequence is TGTGCCAGCAGCCAAGGAGAGAGGGGCAATGAGCAGTTCTTC. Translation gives CASSQGERGNEQFF.